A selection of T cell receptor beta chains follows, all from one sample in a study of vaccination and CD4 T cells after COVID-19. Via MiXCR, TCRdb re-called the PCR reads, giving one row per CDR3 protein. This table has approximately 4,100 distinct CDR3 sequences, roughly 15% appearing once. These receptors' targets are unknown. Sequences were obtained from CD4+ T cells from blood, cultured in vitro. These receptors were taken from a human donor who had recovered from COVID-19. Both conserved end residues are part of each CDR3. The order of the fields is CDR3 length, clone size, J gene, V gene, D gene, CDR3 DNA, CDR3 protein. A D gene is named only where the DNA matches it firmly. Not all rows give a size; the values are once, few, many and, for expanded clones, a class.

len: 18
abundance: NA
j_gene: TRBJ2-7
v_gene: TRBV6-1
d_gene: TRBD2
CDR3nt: TGTGCCAGCAGCTCTCAGACTAGCGGGGACGCCCCAGCCTATGCGCAGTACTTC
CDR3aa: CASSSQTSGDAPAYAQYF

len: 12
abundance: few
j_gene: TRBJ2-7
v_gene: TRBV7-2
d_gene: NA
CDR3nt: TGTGCCAGCAGCTTAGTGGAGTACGAGCAGTACTTC
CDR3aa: CASSLVEYEQYF

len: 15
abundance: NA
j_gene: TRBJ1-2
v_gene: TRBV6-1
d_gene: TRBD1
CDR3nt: TGTGCCAGCAGTAACCGACAGGGTTTAGGGTATGGCTACACCTTC
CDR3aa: CASSNRQGLGYGYTF

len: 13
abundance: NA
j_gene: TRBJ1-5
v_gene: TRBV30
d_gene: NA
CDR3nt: TGTGCCTGGAGTGTCAGGGAAAATCAGCCCCAGCATTTT
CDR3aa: CAWSVRENQPQHF

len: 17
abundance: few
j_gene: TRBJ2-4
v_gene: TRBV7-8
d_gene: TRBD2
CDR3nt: TGTGCCAGCAGCTTAAAGGCGGGGGGCCTGGCCAAAAACATTCAGTACTTC
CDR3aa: CASSLKAGGLAKNIQYF

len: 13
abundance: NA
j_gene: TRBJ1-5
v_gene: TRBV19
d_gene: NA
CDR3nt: TGTGCCAGTAGAGGAGGCTGGGGACAGCCCCAGCATTTT
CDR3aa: CASRGGWGQPQHF

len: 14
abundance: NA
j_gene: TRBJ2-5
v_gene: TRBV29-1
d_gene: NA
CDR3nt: TGCAGCGTTGCGCCTCAGACCTCACAAGAGACCCAGTACTTC
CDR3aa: CSVAPQTSQETQYF

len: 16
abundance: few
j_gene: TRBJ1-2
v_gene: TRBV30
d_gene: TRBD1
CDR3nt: TGTGCCTGGAGTTCGGCAGGGACAGGGATAAACTATGGCTACACCTTC
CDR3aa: CAWSSAGTGINYGYTF

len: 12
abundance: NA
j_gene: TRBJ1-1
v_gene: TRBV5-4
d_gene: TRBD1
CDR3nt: TGTGCCAGCAGCATACAGGGGCCTGAAGCTTTCTTT
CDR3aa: CASSIQGPEAFF

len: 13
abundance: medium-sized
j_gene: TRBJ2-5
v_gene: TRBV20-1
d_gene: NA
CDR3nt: TGCAGTGCTAGTCGGGGGGCCTGGGAGACCCAGTACTTC
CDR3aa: CSASRGAWETQYF

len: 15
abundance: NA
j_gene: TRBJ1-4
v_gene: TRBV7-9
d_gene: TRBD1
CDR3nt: TGTGCCAGCAGCCCAGACAGGGGAAAGCATGAAAAACTGTTTTTT
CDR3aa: CASSPDRGKHEKLFF

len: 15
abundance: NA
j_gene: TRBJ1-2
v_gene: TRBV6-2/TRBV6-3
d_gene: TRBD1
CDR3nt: TGTGCCAGCAGGCCAGGGACAGGCCGGCCCTATGGCTACACCTTC
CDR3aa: CASRPGTGRPYGYTF

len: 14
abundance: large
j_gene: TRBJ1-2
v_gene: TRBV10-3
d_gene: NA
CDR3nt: TGTGCCATCAGTGAGTATCCCCGGCAACATGGCTACACCTTC
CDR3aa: CAISEYPRQHGYTF

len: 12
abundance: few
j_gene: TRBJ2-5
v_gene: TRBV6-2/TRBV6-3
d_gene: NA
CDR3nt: TGTGCCAGCAGTCCCGTGGAGGAGACCCAGTACTTC
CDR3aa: CASSPVEETQYF